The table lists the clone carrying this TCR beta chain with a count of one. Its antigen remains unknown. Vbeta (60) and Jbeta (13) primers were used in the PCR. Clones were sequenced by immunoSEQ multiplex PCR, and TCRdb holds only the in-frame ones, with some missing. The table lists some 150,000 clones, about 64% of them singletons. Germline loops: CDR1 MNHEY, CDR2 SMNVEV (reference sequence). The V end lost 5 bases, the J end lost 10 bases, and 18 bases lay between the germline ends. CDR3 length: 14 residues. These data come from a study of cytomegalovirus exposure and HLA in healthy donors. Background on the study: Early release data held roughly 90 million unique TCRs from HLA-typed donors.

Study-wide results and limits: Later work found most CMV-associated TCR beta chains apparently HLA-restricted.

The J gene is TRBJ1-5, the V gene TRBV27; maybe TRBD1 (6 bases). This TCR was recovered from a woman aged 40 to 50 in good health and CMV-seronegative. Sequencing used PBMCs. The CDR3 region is CASSPTTGLPPQHF. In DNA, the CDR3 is TGTGCCAGCAGTCCAACAACAGGGTTACCTCCCCAGCATTTT.